One sample yielded the 13 T cell receptor beta chains listed below, sequenced in a study of CXCR3-negative and CXCR3-positive naive CD8 T cells. The authors made the TRB cDNA libraries by 5' RACE using UMI labels. TCRdb reanalyzed the 5' RACE reads and collapses them to one entry per CDR3 protein, without DNA. This repertoire includes 150,000 or so distinct CDR3 sequences. Source material: naive CXCR3- CD8+ T cells from blood. Subset specified: CD45RO-CCR7+CD27+CD95- naive CD8+ T cells lacking CXCR3 (TNR3-). The receptors shown here come from a human donor in good health. Some clones in this sample may be carry-over from other donors' samples.

CDR3 loop: CASSTGPDTGELFF. This chain connects TRBV7-6 to TRBJ2-2; TCRdb lists TRBD2, though no DNA is available to test this call. The CDR3 totals 14 residues. The germline V gene encodes CDR1 SGHVS and CDR2 FNYEAQ.

J is TRBJ2-7 and V is TRBV11-2. Looked up from germline, CDR1 is SGHAT and CDR2 is FQNNGV. The CDR3 is 14 residues long. The chain's CDR3 is CASSLSADVYEQYF.

This sequence joins TRBV29-1 and TRBJ2-7; TCRdb's assignment of TRBD1 cannot be checked, as there is no DNA. Germline V gene data show CDR1 as SQVTM and CDR2 as ANQGSEA. This CDR3 comprises 13 residues. The CDR3 sequence: CSVVLTATYEQYF.

The chain recombines TRBV20-1 with TRBJ2-4; TCRdb's assignment of TRBD2 cannot be checked, as there is no DNA. Germline V gene data show CDR1 as DFQATT and CDR2 as SNEGSKA (reference sequence). The CDR3 loop spans 11 amino acids. CDR3 sequence reads: CSAEGLAGQYF.

This sequence joins TRBV4-2 and TRBJ1-6; TCRdb selects TRBD1, and the lack of DNA leaves this call unchecked. CDR1 is LGHNA, CDR2 YNFKEQ, per germline. This CDR3 spans 14 amino acids. The CDR3 loop reads CASSLTGGSSPLHF.

The V and J genes are TRBV7-2 and TRBJ2-1. The CDR3 length is 14 residues. Per the germline V gene, CDR1 is SGHTA and CDR2 is FQGNSA. The CDR3 loop is CASSLDPSYNEQFF. The full variable domain, its missing parts supplied by reference TRBV7-2 and TRBJ2-1, is GAGVSQSPSNKVTEKGKDVELRCDPISGHTALYWYRQSLGQGLEFLIYFQGNSAPDKSGLPSDRFSAERTGGSVSTLTIQRTQQEDSAVYLCASSLDPSYNEQFFGPGTRLTVL.

This CDR3 reads CASSQSGLKYNEQFF. This rearrangement joins TRBV4-1 to TRBJ2-1; TCRdb gives TRBD2 as the D gene, but with no DNA this cannot be confirmed. The CDR3 has 15 residues. CDR1 and CDR2 from the germline V gene are MGHRA and YSYEKL.

This chain joins TRBV4-1 and TRBJ2-7; TCRdb names TRBD2, which stays unverified in the absence of DNA. CDR1 is MGHRA, CDR2 YSYEKL, per germline. The CDR3 covers 15 residues. CDR3 loop: CASSQPGLAVDEQYF.

The J gene is TRBJ2-1, the V gene TRBV3-1. The V gene's germline CDR1 is LGHDT and CDR2 YNNKEL (reference sequence). The CDR3 spans 16 residues. CDR3 sequence: CASSQDRAGLNNEQFF.

V is TRBV6-5 and J is TRBJ2-1. This CDR3 has 14 residues. CDR1 and CDR2 (germline): MNHEY, SVGAGI. The CDR3 here is CASSYIRGNNEQFF.

This chain uses TRBV7-9 with TRBJ2-3; with no DNA, the TCRdb D assignment of TRBD2 cannot be verified. The germline V gene has CDR1 SEHNR and CDR2 FQNEAQ (reference sequence). The CDR3 runs 15 residues. Here the CDR3 reads CASSPTDLRTDTQYF. Filled out from reference TRBV7-9 and TRBJ2-3, the complete variable domain reads DTGVSQNPRHKITKRGQNVTFRCDPISEHNRLYWYRQTLGQGPEFLTYFQNEAQLEKSRLLSDRFSAERPKGSFSTLEIQRTEQGDSAMYLCASSPTDLRTDTQYFGPGTRLTVL.

The chain is built from TRBV4-3 and TRBJ2-1; TCRdb's assignment of TRBD1 cannot be checked, as there is no DNA. The CDR3 sequence is 14 residues long. The germline CDR1 and CDR2 sequences are LGHNA and YSLEER. This CDR3 reads CASSPGQTYNEQFF.

The rearrangement uses TRBV15 and TRBJ1-3. CDR1 and CDR2 (germline): LNHNV, YYDKDF (reference sequence). The length of the CDR3 is 17 residues. This CDR3 is CATSRDRASRSGNTIYF.